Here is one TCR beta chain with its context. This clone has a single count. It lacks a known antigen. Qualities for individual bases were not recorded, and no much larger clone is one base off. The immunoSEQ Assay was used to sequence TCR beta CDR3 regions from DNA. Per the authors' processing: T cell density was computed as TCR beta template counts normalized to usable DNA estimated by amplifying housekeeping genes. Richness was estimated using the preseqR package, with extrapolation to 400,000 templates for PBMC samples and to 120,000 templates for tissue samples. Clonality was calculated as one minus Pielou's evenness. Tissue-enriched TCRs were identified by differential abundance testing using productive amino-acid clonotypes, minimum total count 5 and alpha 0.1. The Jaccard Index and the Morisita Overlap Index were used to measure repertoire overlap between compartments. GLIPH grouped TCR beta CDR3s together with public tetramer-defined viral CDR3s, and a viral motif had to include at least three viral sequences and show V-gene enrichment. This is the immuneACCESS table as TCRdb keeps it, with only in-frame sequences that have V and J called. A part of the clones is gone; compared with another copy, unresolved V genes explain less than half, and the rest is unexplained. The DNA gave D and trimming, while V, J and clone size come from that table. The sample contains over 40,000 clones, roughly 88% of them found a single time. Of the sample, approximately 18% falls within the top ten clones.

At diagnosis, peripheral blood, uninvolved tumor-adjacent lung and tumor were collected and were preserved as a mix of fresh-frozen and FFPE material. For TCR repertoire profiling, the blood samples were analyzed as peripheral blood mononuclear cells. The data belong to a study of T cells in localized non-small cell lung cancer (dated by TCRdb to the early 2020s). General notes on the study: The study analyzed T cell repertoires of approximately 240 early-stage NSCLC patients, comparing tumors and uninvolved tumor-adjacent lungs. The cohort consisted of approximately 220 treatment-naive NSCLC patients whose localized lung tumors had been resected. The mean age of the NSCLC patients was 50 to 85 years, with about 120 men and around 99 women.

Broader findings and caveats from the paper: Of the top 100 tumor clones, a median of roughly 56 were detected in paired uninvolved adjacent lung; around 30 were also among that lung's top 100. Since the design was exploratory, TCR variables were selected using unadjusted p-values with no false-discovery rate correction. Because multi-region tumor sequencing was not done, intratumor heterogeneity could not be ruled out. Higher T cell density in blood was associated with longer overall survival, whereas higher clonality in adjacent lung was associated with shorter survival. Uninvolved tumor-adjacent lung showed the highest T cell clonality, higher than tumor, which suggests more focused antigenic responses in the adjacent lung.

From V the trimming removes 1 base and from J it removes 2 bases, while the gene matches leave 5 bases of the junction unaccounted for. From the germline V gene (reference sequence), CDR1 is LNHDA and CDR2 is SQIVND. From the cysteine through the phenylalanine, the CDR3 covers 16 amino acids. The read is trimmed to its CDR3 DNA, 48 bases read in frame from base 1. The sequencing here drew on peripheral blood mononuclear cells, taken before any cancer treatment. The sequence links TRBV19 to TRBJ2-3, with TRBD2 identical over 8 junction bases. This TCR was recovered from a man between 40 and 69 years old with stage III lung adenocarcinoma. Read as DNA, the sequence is TGTGCCAGTAGTATAGTTGGACTAGCTGTCACAGATACGCAGTATTTT. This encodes CASSIVGLAVTDTQYF.